Shown below are 19 T cell receptor beta chains from a single sample sequenced in a study of tumor-infiltrating lymphocytes in primary liver carcinoma. Synthesis of TCR beta cDNA was carried out from 500 ng total RNA with a constant-region primer. Three nested multiplex PCR rounds of slightly modified ARM-PCR generated TCR beta libraries. TRBV1-TRBV30 forward primers and a C-beta reverse primer were used in the first two PCR rounds, which each ran for about 10 cycles. TCRdb processed the multiplex PCR reads anew with MiXCR; each CDR3 protein has one entry. The sample includes some 94,000 distinct CDR3 sequences, 55% to 70% of them seen just once. From unsorted bulk tissue weighing about 20-33 mg, DNA and RNA were co-extracted. The material sequenced was liver tumor tissue from sampling region 5. Subset noted: tumor region T5, tumor centre. The receptors originated from a woman in her sixties or seventies with primary liver carcinoma and hepatitis B virus infection.

A note on this clonotype: The CDR3 ends on some other residue instead of the conserved phenylalanine or tryptophan, so this is likely a read error. The chain combines TRBV4-1 with TRBJ2-7; D may be TRBD2 (5 bases). The CDR3 is 15 amino acids. Germline CDR1 MGHRA, CDR2 YSYEKL. Trimming stripped 4 bases from V and 3 bases from J, with 16 bases between. The CDR3 sequence: CASSPLARVIYEQYL. The CDR3 nucleotides read TGCGCCAGCAGCCCCCTAGCAAGGGTTATCTACGAGCAGTACCTC.

Notes on this clonotype: One end of the junction does not line up with germline, which may come from a read error. The V and J genes are TRBV15 and TRBJ1-5; 7 bases match TRBD1. This CDR3 is built from 14 residues. The germline gives CDR1 LNHNV, CDR2 YYDKDF (reference sequence). The CDR3 reads CATSKGALNQLQHF. The CDR3 DNA follows: TGTGCCACCAGCAAGGGGGCCCTGAATCAGCTCCAGCATTTT.

This clonotype has just one count. Compared with germline, one end of the junction differs, possibly owing to a read error. V gene TRBV11-2 combines with J gene TRBJ2-7; D not certain. Germline CDR1 is SGHAT and CDR2 is FQNNGV. CDR3 length: 14 amino acids. The CDR3 nucleotides are TGTGCCAGCAGCTTTGGGGAAGCTAGTTACGAGCAGTATTTC. It translates to CASSFGEASYEQYF.

This clonotype is deemed medium-sized (0.01 to 0.1%). V usage is TRBV11-2 and J usage is TRBJ1-3; D remains unclear. Germline values: CDR1 SGHAT, CDR2 FQNNGV. The V end lost 1 base, the J end lost 3 bases, and 1 base lay between the germline ends. This CDR3 has 12 residues. In DNA, the CDR3 is TGTGCCAGCAGCTTAGGTGGAAACACCATATATTTT. Its translation is CASSLGGNTIYF. The whole variable domain, remainder taken from reference TRBV11-2 and TRBJ1-3, is EAGVAQSPRYKIIEKRQSVAFWCNPISGHATLYWYQQILGQGPKLLIQFQNNGVVDDSQLPKDRFSAERLKGVDSTLKIQPAKLEDSAVYLCASSLGGNTIYFGEGSWLTVV.

This clonotype occurred many times. V and J are TRBV4-1 and TRBJ2-2; D gene unclear. Germline V gene lookup returns CDR1 MGHRA and CDR2 YSYEKL. Trimming took 2 bases from V and 6 from J, leaving 7 bases between them. CDR3 length: 13 residues. DNA of the CDR3: TGCGCCAGCAGCCAACTTCACGCCGGGGAGCTGTTTTTT. It encodes CASSQLHAGELFF.

The chain has TRBV20-1 and TRBJ2-3; 10 bases agree with TRBD2. Germline V CDR1 and CDR2: DFQATT, SNEGSKA (reference sequence). CDR3 length equals 15 residues. The V and J ends lost 3 bases and 1 base, in that order; junction bases with no gene match: 4. CDR3 in DNA: TGCAGTGCTAGCGAGCGGGAGGGAGGCACAGATACGCAGTATTTT. It yields the protein CSASEREGGTDTQYF.

On this clonotype: A single base separates this from a much larger clone, so it may be a read error. The rearrangement uses TRBV28 and TRBJ2-7; either TRBD1 or TRBD2 may fit D (6 bases each). The germline gives CDR1 MDHEN, CDR2 SYDVKM. This CDR3 contains 14 residues. CDR3 sequence: CTSIWGAHPYEQYF. The DNA of the CDR3 is TGTACCAGTATTTGGGGGGCCCATCCCTACGAGCAGTACTTC.

The sample holds one count of this clonotype. At one end, the junction sequence differs from germline, possibly due to a read error. The rearrangement joins TRBV6-5 to TRBJ1-4, with D hard to call. Germline V lookup: CDR1 MNHEY, CDR2 SVGAGI. This CDR3 comprises 16 residues. CDR3 protein: CASSYSGQKTNKKLFF. The CDR3, as DNA: TGTGCCAGCAGTTACTCGGGCCAGAAAACTAATAAAAAACTGTTTTTC.

The genes are TRBV28 and TRBJ2-3; possibly TRBD1 for D (6 bases). The CDR3 consists of 15 residues. Germline V gives CDR1 MDHEN, CDR2 SYDVKM. The V end was cut by 6 bases, the J end by 6 bases, with 19 bases between. The CDR3: CASSHQQGFSDTQYF. CDR3 DNA: TGTGCCAGCAGCCATCAACAGGGTTTCTCCGATACGCAGTATTTT. The variable domain in full, with the rest retrieved from reference TRBV28 and TRBJ2-3, is DVKVTQSSRYLVKRTGEKVFLECVQDMDHENMFWYRQDPGLGLRLIYFSYDVKMKEKGDIPEGYSVSREKKERFSLILESASTNQTSMYLCASSHQQGFSDTQYFGPGTRLTVL.

This clonotype was recorded a few times. The chain is built from TRBV28 and TRBJ2-1; 9 bases fit TRBD2. The CDR3 length is 19 residues. V gave up 6 bases and J gave up 2 bases; unmatched junction bases: 17. Looked up from germline, CDR1 is MDHEN and CDR2 is SYDVKM. CDR3 residues: CASSRSVAGAGKTYNEQFF. The CDR3 DNA sequence: TGTGCCAGCAGCCGGTCGGTAGCGGGAGCGGGTAAGACCTACAATGAGCAGTTCTTC. The full variable domain, in which reference TRBV28 and TRBJ2-1 provide the parts outside the CDR3, is DVKVTQSSRYLVKRTGEKVFLECVQDMDHENMFWYRQDPGLGLRLIYFSYDVKMKEKGDIPEGYSVSREKKERFSLILESASTNQTSMYLCASSRSVAGAGKTYNEQFFGPGTRLTVL.

With regard to this clonotype: A much bigger clone sits one base away, suggesting this may be a read error. The genes are TRBV6-5 and TRBJ2-2, with D possibly matching TRBD1 (6 bases). The CDR3 covers 14 residues. The germline V gene encodes CDR1 MNHEY and CDR2 SVGAGI. The CDR3 region has the DNA TGTGCCAGCAGTTACAGGGGGAGCTCCGGGGAGCCGTTTTTT. Translation gives CASSYRGSSGEPFF.

This clonotype came up many times. The gene calls are TRBV10-3 and TRBJ1-2; TRBD1 is a possible D gene (6 bases). CDR3 length: 13 residues. Deletions cut 8 bases from V and 6 bases from J, with 16 bases between. Germline CDR1 ENHRY, CDR2 SYGVKD. CDR3 coding DNA: TGTGCCATCGGACCGGACAGTCTGGATGGCTACACCTTC. This translates into CAIGPDSLDGYTF.

A single count supports this clonotype. A much larger clone lies one base from this, so it may be a read error. The chain couples TRBV7-9 to TRBJ1-4; maybe TRBD1 (5 bases). Trimming removed 2 bases from V and 10 bases from J, with 20 bases in between. CDR1 is SEHNR and CDR2 is FQNEAQ in the germline V gene (reference sequence). CDR3 length: 16 residues. The CDR3 here is CASSLSSGPIARKLFF. CDR3 DNA sequence: TGTGCCAGCAGCTTATCCTCGGGGCCAATTGCGAGAAAACTGTTTTTT.

This clonotype was seen a handful of times. A read error is possible here, since a much larger clone lies one base away. The CDR3, as DNA: TGTGCCAGCAGTTACAGGAGCGGGAGGACCGGAGAGACCCAGTACTTC. This sequence encodes CASSYRSGRTGETQYF. The rearrangement uses TRBV6-2 or TRBV6-3 and TRBJ2-5; 9 bases fit TRBD2. The CDR3 consists of 16 residues. CDR1 and CDR2 (germline): MNHEY, SVGEGT. Trimming at V came to 2 bases and at J to 4 bases, leaving 8 bases not matched to a gene.

Many counts were recorded for this clonotype. V and J are TRBV12-3 or TRBV12-4 and TRBJ2-7; TRBD1 aligns across 9 bases. V lost 1 base, J lost 6 bases, and 4 bases stayed unmatched. The CDR3 contains 14 residues. The CDR3 bases are TGTGCCAGCAGTTTAGTTCGGGACAGGGCCGAGCAGTACTTC. Translated: CASSLVRDRAEQYF.

Comments on this clonotype: Compared with germline, one end of the junction differs, possibly owing to a read error. CDR3 DNA: TGTGCCAGCAGTTACTCGAATCACCTACGGGGAAGTCAGACCCAGCATTTT. It yields the protein CASSYSNHLRGSQTQHF. The chain carries TRBV6-2 or TRBV6-3 and TRBJ1-5; D is unresolved. This CDR3 comprises 17 residues. Germline CDR1 MNHEY, CDR2 SVGEGT.

The genes are TRBV28 and TRBJ2-1; 10 positions agree with TRBD1. The germline V gene has CDR1 MDHEN and CDR2 SYDVKM. The CDR3 extends over 14 amino acids. J was trimmed by 8 bases and V by 7 bases; bases with no gene match: 8. The CDR3 sequence: CASTKRTGGDEQFF. The CDR3 DNA is TGTGCCAGCACTAAGAGGACAGGGGGAGATGAGCAGTTCTTC. The full variable domain, with the rest looked up from reference TRBV28 and TRBJ2-1, is DVKVTQSSRYLVKRTGEKVFLECVQDMDHENMFWYRQDPGLGLRLIYFSYDVKMKEKGDIPEGYSVSREKKERFSLILESASTNQTSMYLCASTKRTGGDEQFFGPGTRLTVL.

A single count supports this clonotype. Given the absence of the conserved phenylalanine or tryptophan at the CDR3 end, a read error is likely. No DNA is shown, since the ends of the CDR3 on it are uncertain; the CDR3 is the one TCRdb lists. The V gene is TRBV11-2, the J gene TRBJ2-1; the table names TRBD2, a call not compared with the DNA. Including both end residues, the CDR3 is 15 amino acids long. CDR1 and CDR2 from the germline V gene are SGHAT and FQNNGV. This CDR3 reads CASSLGGLDYNEQFL.

A word on this clonotype: Its ends do not fully match the called genes, so a read error is possible. The chain uses TRBV6-2 or TRBV6-3 and TRBJ2-7; D ambiguous. The CDR3 contains 16 residues. Germline V lookup: CDR1 MNHEY, CDR2 SVGEGT. CDR3 bases: TGTGCCAGCAGCTTCGCCCTAGTGGGGAATTCCTATGAGCATTACTTC. Its protein product is CASSFALVGNSYEHYF.